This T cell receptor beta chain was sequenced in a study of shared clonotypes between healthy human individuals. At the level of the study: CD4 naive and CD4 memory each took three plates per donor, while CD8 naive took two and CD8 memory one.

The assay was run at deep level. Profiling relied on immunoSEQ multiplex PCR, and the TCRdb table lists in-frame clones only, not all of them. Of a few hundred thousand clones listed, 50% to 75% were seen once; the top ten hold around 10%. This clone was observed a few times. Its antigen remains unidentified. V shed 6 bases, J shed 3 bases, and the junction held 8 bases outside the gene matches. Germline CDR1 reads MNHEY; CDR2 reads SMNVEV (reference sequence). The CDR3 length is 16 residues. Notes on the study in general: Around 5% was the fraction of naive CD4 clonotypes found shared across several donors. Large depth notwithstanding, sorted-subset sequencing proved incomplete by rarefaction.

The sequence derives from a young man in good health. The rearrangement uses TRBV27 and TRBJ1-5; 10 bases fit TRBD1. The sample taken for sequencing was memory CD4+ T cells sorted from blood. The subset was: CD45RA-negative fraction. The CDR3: CASSPLGTGDNQPQHF. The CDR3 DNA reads TGTGCCAGCAGCCCGCTCGGGACAGGGGACAATCAGCCCCAGCATTTT.